The 10 T cell receptor beta chains listed next were all sequenced from one sample in a study of blood T cell repertoires in COVID-19. Assay used: immunoSEQ multiplex PCR; TCRdb lists only in-frame clones, some missing. The table records 330,000 or so clones, less than 90% of them present only once. The specimen was PBMCs or T cells enriched from blood (not recorded which). The receptors originated from a woman in her twenties or thirties who had recovered from COVID-19.

This rearrangement joins TRBV4-1 to TRBJ1-5, with no clear D. The CDR3 covers 14 residues. Germline V gene data show CDR1 as MGHRA and CDR2 as YSYEKL. V lost 0 bases and J 6 bases, leaving 9 bases between the germline ends. The chain's CDR3 is CASSQEGGFQPQHF. CDR3 DNA: TGCGCCAGCAGCCAAGAGGGAGGATTTCAGCCCCAGCATTTT.

V usage is TRBV1 and J usage is TRBJ2-2; the listed D gene, TRBD2, was not tested against the DNA. TRBV1 is a pseudogene. The CDR3 contains 18 residues. The CDR3 DNA follows: TGCACCAGCAGCCAAGTATTGTTCGGGGGGACGAACACCGGGGAGCTGTTTTTT. Protein sequence: CTSSQVLFGGTNTGELFF.

The chain combines TRBV28 with TRBJ1-2, with D possibly being TRBD1 (6 bases). CDR1 and CDR2 (germline): MDHEN, SYDVKM. CDR3 length: 14 amino acids. The V end was cut by 6 bases, the J end by 5 bases, with 16 bases between. Here the CDR3 DNA reads TGTGCCAGCAGGCCGGGACAACTCTTGTATGGCTACACCTTC. Translation: CASRPGQLLYGYTF.

The V call is TRBV3-1 (or the pseudogene TRBV3-2), the J call TRBJ2-7; 9 nucleotides agree with TRBD2. The junction had 3 bases not matched to a gene; V was cut back by 3 bases and J by 3 bases. The CDR3 is 14 residues long. Germline CDR1 is LGHDT and CDR2 is YNNKEL (reference sequence). Written as DNA, the CDR3 is TGTGCCAGCAGCCAGGGACTAGCTTTCTACGAGCAGTACTTC. This encodes CASSQGLAFYEQYF.

This chain joins TRBV19 and TRBJ2-7; weak D call: TRBD1 (6 bases). Trimming shortened V by 4 bases and J by 5 bases, and 15 bases separated the two germline ends. The CDR3 has 14 residues. The germline V gene has CDR1 LNHDA and CDR2 SQIVND (reference sequence). CDR3 region: CASSRMGARDEQYF. The CDR3 DNA reads TGTGCCAGTAGTAGGATGGGGGCCAGGGACGAGCAGTACTTC.

This chain connects TRBV4-1 to TRBJ2-7, with D tentatively TRBD2 (6 bases). This CDR3 has 14 amino acids. Trimming shortened V by 3 bases and J by 4 bases, and 13 bases separated the two germline ends. The germline V gene encodes CDR1 MGHRA and CDR2 YSYEKL. This CDR3 reads CASSQGDSTYEQYF. DNA of the CDR3: TGCGCCAGCAGCCAGGGGGACTCCACATACGAGCAGTACTTC.

A single count supports this clone. The chain couples TRBV19 to TRBJ1-1; 7 bases fit TRBD1. CDR1 LNHDA and CDR2 SQIVND come from the germline V gene (reference sequence). The CDR3 has 15 amino acids. J was trimmed by 3 bases and V by 3 bases; bases with no gene match: 7. CDR3 coding DNA: TGTGCCAGTAGTATCGCCCGGGACAGCTACACTGAAGCTTTCTTT. This gives the protein CASSIARDSYTEAFF.

J is TRBJ1-1 and V is TRBV18; no reliable D call. The CDR3 has 14 residues. Trimming left V 0 bases short and J 5 bases short, with 10 bases between. Germline values: CDR1 KGHSH, CDR2 LQKENI. CDR3 amino acids: CASSPPGSGTEAFF. In DNA, the CDR3 is TGTGCCAGCTCACCACCGGGATCGGGAACTGAAGCTTTCTTT.

The rearrangement links TRBV5-1 to TRBJ2-7; D gene uncertain. Germline CDR1 is SGHRS and CDR2 is YFSETQ. The CDR3 has 14 amino acids. Trimming removed 5 bases at V and 0 bases at J, with 12 bases between. The CDR3 is CASSSVFNSYEQYF. Written as DNA, the CDR3 is TGCGCCAGCAGTTCTGTGTTTAACTCCTACGAGCAGTACTTC.

This clone was observed a single time. The V call is TRBV10-3, the J call TRBJ2-7, with 9 bases aligning to TRBD1. CDR3 length: 14 residues. CDR1 and CDR2 (germline): ENHRY, SYGVKD. V was clipped by 6 bases and J by 3 bases; unmatched bases: 6. The CDR3 coding sequence is TGTGCCATCAGCACCGGGACAGGGTTCTACGAGCAGTACTTC. The encoded protein is CAISTGTGFYEQYF.